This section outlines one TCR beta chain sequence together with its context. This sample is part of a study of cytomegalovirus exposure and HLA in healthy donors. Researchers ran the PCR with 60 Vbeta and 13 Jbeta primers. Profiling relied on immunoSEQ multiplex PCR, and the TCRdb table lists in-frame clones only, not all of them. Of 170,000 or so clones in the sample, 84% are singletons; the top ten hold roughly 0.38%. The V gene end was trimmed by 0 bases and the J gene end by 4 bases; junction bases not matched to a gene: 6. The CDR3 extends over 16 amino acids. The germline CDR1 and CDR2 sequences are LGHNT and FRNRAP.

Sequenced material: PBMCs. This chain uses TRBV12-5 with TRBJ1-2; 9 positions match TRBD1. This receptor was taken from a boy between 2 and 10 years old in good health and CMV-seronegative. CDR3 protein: CASGLVGGTGPYGYTF. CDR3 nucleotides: TGTGCTAGTGGTTTGGTAGGGGGGACAGGGCCCTATGGCTACACCTTC.